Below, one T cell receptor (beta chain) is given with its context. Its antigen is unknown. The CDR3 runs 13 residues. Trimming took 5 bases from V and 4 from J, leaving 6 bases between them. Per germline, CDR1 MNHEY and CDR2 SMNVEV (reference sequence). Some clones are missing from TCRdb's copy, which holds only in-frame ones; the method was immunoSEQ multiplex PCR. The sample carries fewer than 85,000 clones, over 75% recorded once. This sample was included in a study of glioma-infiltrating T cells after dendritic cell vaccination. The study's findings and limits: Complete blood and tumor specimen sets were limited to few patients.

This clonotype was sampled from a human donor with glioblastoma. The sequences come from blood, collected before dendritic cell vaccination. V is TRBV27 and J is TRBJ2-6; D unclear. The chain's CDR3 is CASSLRGANVLTF. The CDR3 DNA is TGTGCCAGCAGTCTCAGAGGGGCCAACGTCCTGACTTTC. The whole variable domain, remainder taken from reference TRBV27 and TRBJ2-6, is EAQVTQNPRYLITVTGKKLTVTCSQNMNHEYMSWYRQDPGLGLRQIYYSMNVEVTDKGDVPEGYKVSRKEKRNFPLILESPSPNQTSLYFCASSLRGANVLTFGAGSRLTVL.